Sequencing of this T cell receptor (beta chain) was carried out in a study of PD-1 blockade in classical Hodgkin lymphoma. Across the study: Patients were given intravenous nivolumab, 3 mg/kg, every 2 weeks. Whole-study findings and limits: Patients were excluded if nivolumab began under 1 year after ASCT (the autologous transplant). Complete responders' baseline diversity resembled that of newly diagnosed patients. Only CD4+ TCR diversity, not CD8+, had risen significantly by C4D1.

Comments on this clone: The antigen remains unidentified.

Sequencing was performed with immunoSEQ multiplex PCR; in TCRdb, only in-frame clones are kept and a portion is missing. The table includes about 6,300 clones, about 86% detected once. After autologous stem cell transplantation all patients relapsed, and prior brentuximab vedotin exposure differed between cohorts. This CDR3 region has 16 residues. The germline V gene encodes CDR1 SGDLS and CDR2 YYNGEE. V gave up 2 bases and J gave up 3 bases, with 16 bases separating them. The sequence derives from a human donor with classical Hodgkin lymphoma. The V gene is TRBV9, the J gene TRBJ2-3; D tentatively fits TRBD1 or TRBD2 (5 bases each). Here the sequenced sample was peripheral blood mononuclear cells (PBMCs), taken before the second cycle of nivolumab. DNA of the CDR3: TGTGCCAGCAGCGTGCAACCGGGACCGTCGACAGATACGCAGTATTTT. Its protein product is CASSVQPGPSTDTQYF.